Listed here are 30 T cell receptor beta chains from one sample, sequenced in a study of blood T cell repertoires in COVID-19. Sequenced by immunoSEQ multiplex PCR; TCRdb stores in-frame clones only, minus some. The sample includes some 240,000 clones, 88% seen only once; the top ten take about a tenth. Sequenced material: peripheral blood. These receptors all stem from a woman in her 70s with COVID-19, enrolled during active disease.

V is TRBV9 and J is TRBJ2-3; TRBD2 matches 9 bases. This CDR3 spans 16 amino acids. With V trimmed by 3 bases and J by 6 bases, 11 bases remained unmatched. Looked up from germline, CDR1 is SGDLS and CDR2 is YYNGEE. The CDR3 loop reads CASSEGLAPEVDTQYF. The CDR3, as DNA: TGTGCCAGCAGCGAAGGACTAGCGCCCGAGGTTGATACGCAGTATTTT.

The DNA for the CDR3 is TGTGCCAGCTGGAGTGGACTAGCGGTCGGGAGCGAGCAGTACTTC. It codes for CASWSGLAVGSEQYF. This chain connects TRBV6-6 to TRBJ2-7; 10 bases align to TRBD2. The CDR3 consists of 15 residues. V was clipped by 8 bases and J by 6 bases; unmatched bases: 13. Germline values: CDR1 MNHNY, CDR2 SVGAGI (reference sequence).

The chain couples TRBV27 to TRBJ2-7, with 15 positions matching TRBD2. This CDR3 is built from 15 residues. V shed 5 bases, J shed 5 bases, and the junction held 4 bases outside the gene matches. Germline V lookup: CDR1 MNHEY, CDR2 SMNVEV (reference sequence). CDR3 loop: CASSPWTSGRDEQYF. The DNA of the CDR3 is TGTGCCAGCAGTCCCTGGACTAGCGGGAGGGACGAGCAGTACTTC.

The V call is TRBV5-5, the J call TRBJ2-7, with a weak D call TRBD2 (5 bases). Trimming took 3 bases from V and 6 from J, leaving 10 bases between them. This CDR3 region has 12 residues. Germline V gene data show CDR1 as SGHKS and CDR2 as YYEKEE (reference sequence). The CDR3 is CASSSTSFEQYF. The CDR3 DNA sequence: TGTGCCAGCAGCTCTACTAGTTTCGAGCAGTACTTC.

J is TRBJ2-7 and V is TRBV20-1; D perhaps matches TRBD1 (6 bases). V lost 3 bases to trimming and J lost 5 bases, with 14 bases between them. Germline loops: CDR1 DFQATT, CDR2 SNEGSKA (reference sequence). The length of the CDR3 is 13 residues. CDR3 region: CSASQGLWNEQYF. The CDR3 nucleotides are TGCAGTGCTAGTCAGGGGCTCTGGAACGAGCAGTACTTC.

V and J are TRBV27 and TRBJ2-7, with D possibly being TRBD1 (6 bases). Germline values: CDR1 MNHEY, CDR2 SMNVEV (reference sequence). CDR3 length equals 15 residues. With 2 bases removed from V and 2 bases from J, the gap between germline ends came to 13 bases. The CDR3 reads CASSLIRQATYEQYF. CDR3 bases: TGTGCCAGCAGTTTAATCCGACAGGCCACCTACGAGCAGTACTTC.

The chain combines TRBV5-1 with TRBJ1-1, with D perhaps TRBD1 (5 bases). Per the germline V gene, CDR1 is SGHRS and CDR2 is YFSETQ. The CDR3 has 15 amino acids. V was pared by 7 bases and J by 1 base, with 17 bases between. The CDR3 protein is CASCPSGAANTEAFF. The CDR3 nucleotides are TGCGCCAGCTGCCCATCTGGGGCAGCGAACACTGAAGCTTTCTTT.

This chain connects TRBV10-3 to TRBJ2-7; 8 bases match TRBD1. This CDR3 spans 15 amino acids. After removal of 5 bases from V and 1 base from J, the junction contained 7 bases not matched to a gene. Germline lookup yields CDR1 ENHRY and CDR2 SYGVKD. The CDR3 region has the DNA TGTGCCATCAGTAAGGACAGGGATCAGTCCTACGAGCAGTACTTC. As protein: CAISKDRDQSYEQYF.

This clone has only one observation. This chain uses TRBV14 with TRBJ1-1; D is uncertain. The CDR3 is made up of 15 amino acids. The V end lost 4 bases, the J end lost 2 bases, and 14 bases lay between the germline ends. The germline gives CDR1 SGHDN, CDR2 FVKESK. This chain's CDR3 is CASSPRITVNTEAFF. The DNA for the CDR3 is TGTGCCAGCAGCCCCAGAATCACAGTCAACACTGAAGCTTTCTTT. Complete variable domain (other parts from reference TRBV14 and TRBJ1-1): EAGVTQFPSHSVIEKGQTVTLRCDPISGHDNLYWYRRVMGKEIKFLLHFVKESKQDESGMPNNRFLAERTGGTYSTLKVQPAELEDSGVYFCASSPRITVNTEAFFGQGTRLTVV.

The V call is TRBV12-3 or TRBV12-4, the J call TRBJ1-3; D is unresolved. The CDR3 sequence is 13 residues long. V lost 2 bases to trimming and J lost 7 bases, with 9 bases between them. The CDR3 sequence: CASSLFLANTIYF. The CDR3 DNA sequence: TGTGCCAGCAGTTTATTCTTAGCGAACACCATATATTTT.

In this sample, this clone turned up once. The chain combines TRBV13 with TRBJ2-3; no reliable D call. The CDR3 is made up of 11 amino acids. The germline CDR1 and CDR2 sequences are PRHDT and FYEKMQ (reference sequence). The V and J ends lost 6 bases and 6 bases respectively, with 7 bases between them. The CDR3 region has the DNA TGTGCCAGCAGTGTGTCGGATACGCAGTATTTT. This encodes CASSVSDTQYF.

V gene TRBV2 combines with J gene TRBJ1-1; D might be TRBD1 (5 bases). The V and J ends lost 4 bases and 4 bases respectively, with 10 bases between them. Germline-derived CDR1 and CDR2 are SNHLY and FYNNEI. The CDR3 is made up of 13 amino acids. CDR3 protein: CASSASGRTEAFF. CDR3 sequence (DNA): TGTGCCAGCAGTGCGTCAGGGCGCACTGAAGCTTTCTTT. Based on the CDR3 plus reference TRBV2 and TRBJ1-1, the full variable domain is EPEVTQTPSHQVTQMGQEVILRCVPISNHLYFYWYRQILGQKVEFLVSFYNNEISEKSEIFDDQFSVERPDGSNFTLKIRSTKLEDSAMYFCASSASGRTEAFFGQGTRLTVV.

The chain is built from TRBV3-1 (or the pseudogene TRBV3-2) and TRBJ2-5, with 7 bases identical to TRBD2. The germline gives CDR1 LGHDT, CDR2 YNNKEL (reference sequence). V trimming: 3 bases; J trimming: 5 bases; junction bases outside the gene matches: 3. This CDR3 is 13 amino acids long. CDR3 in amino acids: CASSHGGFETQYF. CDR3 bases: TGTGCCAGCAGCCACGGGGGGTTTGAGACCCAGTACTTC.

V and J are TRBV30 and TRBJ1-4, with D hard to call. This CDR3 region has 14 residues. V was shortened by 0 bases and J by 7 bases, with 12 bases between the two germline ends. Germline V gives CDR1 GTSNPN, CDR2 SVGIG (reference sequence). CDR3 residues: CAWSVRLRSEKLFF. The CDR3 DNA follows: TGTGCCTGGAGTGTAAGGCTACGGAGTGAAAAACTGTTTTTT.

V gene TRBV6-5 combines with J gene TRBJ2-1; 7 bases match TRBD2. The V gene end was trimmed by 5 bases and the J gene end by 10 bases; junction bases not matched to a gene: 2. CDR3 length: 11 amino acids. CDR1 is MNHEY and CDR2 is SVGAGI in the germline V gene. Here the CDR3 DNA reads TGTGCCAGCAGTAGGCGGGAGGAGCAGTTCTTC. Translation gives CASSRREEQFF.

Comments on this clone: This specimen includes other DNA sequences encoding the same CDR3. CDR3 amino acids: CASSSSGSSYEQYF. In DNA form, the CDR3 reads TGTGCCAGTAGTTCAAGCGGGAGCTCCTACGAGCAGTACTTC. V and J are TRBV19 and TRBJ2-7; TRBD2 matches at 8 bases. CDR1 LNHDA and CDR2 SQIVND come from the germline V gene (reference sequence). Unmatched junction bases numbered 3, after V lost 5 bases and J lost 0 bases. The CDR3 totals 14 residues.

The gene calls are TRBV30 and TRBJ2-7; D is perhaps TRBD2 (6 bases). Per the germline V gene, CDR1 is GTSNPN and CDR2 is SVGIG (reference sequence). V dropped 2 bases and J dropped 5 bases, with 19 bases sitting between them. The CDR3 runs to 15 residues. In DNA, the CDR3 is TGTGCCTGGAGTTTCGGCGGGGCAGGGTCTGACGAGCAGTACTTC. Amino acids: CAWSFGGAGSDEQYF.

The chain employs TRBV19 and TRBJ1-1; possible D gene TRBD1, 5 bases. Between the trimmed V and J ends, which lost 7 bases and 6 bases, there was a span of 15 bases. The germline gives CDR1 LNHDA, CDR2 SQIVND (reference sequence). CDR3 length: 13 residues. The CDR3 loop is CASTTIGTPEAFF. For the CDR3, the DNA is TGTGCCAGTACTACGATCGGGACTCCTGAAGCTTTCTTT.

This chain uses TRBV14 with TRBJ1-2; no firm D call. V shed 4 bases and J shed 3 bases, with 15 bases lying between them. Germline values: CDR1 SGHDN, CDR2 FVKESK. The CDR3 length is 15 residues. DNA of the CDR3: TGTGCCAGCAGCCCCCCGGCCGGGAACGACTATGGCTACACCTTC. It codes for CASSPPAGNDYGYTF.

This sequence joins TRBV27 and TRBJ2-3; D unclear. Per the germline V gene, CDR1 is MNHEY and CDR2 is SMNVEV (reference sequence). Trimming took off 3 bases at V and 0 bases at J, with 7 bases between the two ends. The CDR3 extends over 14 amino acids. The CDR3 sequence: CASSLSSSTDTQYF. The DNA of the CDR3 is TGTGCCAGCAGTTTGTCCTCGAGCACAGATACGCAGTATTTT.

This clone was recorded only once. J is TRBJ1-5 and V is TRBV19; D is undetermined. CDR1 is LNHDA, CDR2 SQIVND, per germline (reference sequence). With 9 bases removed from V and 4 bases from J, the gap between germline ends came to 10 bases. This CDR3 region has 12 residues. As DNA, the CDR3 is TGTGCCAGCTGCCGCGGGAATCAGCCCCAGCATTTT. Amino acid sequence: CASCRGNQPQHF.

The chain recombines TRBV5-1 with TRBJ1-2, with TRBD1 matching over 12 bases. CDR3 size: 15 residues. Germline trimming cut 4 bases from V and 2 bases from J; bases unmatched to any gene: 3. CDR1 and CDR2 (germline): SGHRS, YFSETQ. The CDR3 DNA reads TGCGCCAGCAGCGTGGGACAGGGGGCGAACTATGGCTACACCTTC. Its translation is CASSVGQGANYGYTF.

The gene calls are TRBV25-1 and TRBJ1-5; 7 positions agree with TRBD1. V shed 6 bases and J 7 bases; nucleotides not matched to a gene: 15. There are 16 residues in the CDR3. Germline assignment: CDR1 MGHDK and CDR2 SYGVNS. CDR3 loop: CASSANDVGGGQPQHF. The CDR3 DNA is TGTGCCAGCAGCGCTAATGACGTAGGGGGCGGACAGCCCCAGCATTTT.

The chain couples TRBV7-9 to TRBJ2-5; TRBD2 matches 7 bases. CDR1 is SEHNR, CDR2 FQNEAQ, per germline (reference sequence). The CDR3 is 17 residues long. V lost 4 bases, J lost 5 bases, and 16 bases stayed unmatched. CDR3 bases: TGTGCCAGCAGCTCCTCCGTACTAGCGAGAGGTGCGGAGACCCAGTACTTC. Amino acid sequence: CASSSSVLARGAETQYF.

This chain uses TRBV19 with TRBJ2-7, with TRBD1 identical over 11 bases. The CDR3 sequence is 14 residues long. The V segment lost 5 bases and the J segment 6 bases; nucleotides outside the gene matches: 6. Germline CDR1 is LNHDA and CDR2 is SQIVND (reference sequence). For the CDR3, the DNA is TGTGCCAGTAGTTTCCGGACAGGGGGCTCCGAGCAGTACTTC. Its protein is CASSFRTGGSEQYF.

This clone was observed a few times. The chain joins TRBV5-1 to TRBJ2-7, with D perhaps matching TRBD2 (5 bases). V dropped 4 bases and J dropped 4 bases, with 6 bases sitting between them. The CDR3 loop spans 11 amino acids. CDR1 and CDR2 from the germline V gene are SGHRS and YFSETQ. The CDR3 loop is CASSGEYEQYF. The CDR3 DNA is TGCGCCAGCAGCGGGGAGTACGAGCAGTACTTC.

V gene TRBV3-1 (or the pseudogene TRBV3-2) combines with J gene TRBJ2-7; 10 nucleotides align to TRBD1. Germline V lookup: CDR1 LGHDT, CDR2 YNNKEL (reference sequence). The CDR3 contains 15 residues. Trimming at V came to 3 bases and at J to 1 base, leaving 3 bases not matched to a gene. The DNA for the CDR3 is TGTGCCAGCAGCCACCGGGACAGGGGTTCCTACGAGCAGTACTTC. Amino acids: CASSHRDRGSYEQYF.

On this clone: One end of the junction fails to match germline, which may point to a read error. The gene calls are TRBV7-7 and TRBJ2-7, with a possible D match to TRBD2 (7 bases). The CDR3 is 14 amino acids. The V gene's germline CDR1 is SSHAT and CDR2 FNYEAQ (reference sequence). CDR3 nucleotide sequence: TGTGCTAGCAGCTTAGGGGGGGATTCCTACGAGCAGTACTTC. This gives the protein CASSLGGDSYEQYF. Full variable domain (outside the CDR3, taken from reference TRBV7-7 and TRBJ2-7): GAGVSQSPRYKVTKRGQDVTLRCDPISSHATLYWYQQALGQGPEFLTYFNYEAQPDKSGLPSDRFSAERPEGSISTLTIQRTEQRDSAMYRCASSLGGDSYEQYFGPGTRLTVT.

CDR3: CASSTGRGSTEAFF. In nucleotides, the CDR3 is TGTGCCAGCAGCACTGGCAGGGGAAGCACTGAAGCTTTCTTT. The gene calls are TRBV11-3 and TRBJ1-1; a possible D gene is TRBD1 (6 bases). Germline CDR1 SGHNT, CDR2 YENEEA. The CDR3 sequence is 14 residues long. With 5 bases removed from V and 4 bases from J, the gap between germline ends came to 14 bases.

As for this clone: Other DNA sequences in the sample encode the same CDR3. The chain has TRBV20-1 and TRBJ2-7; 7 nucleotides align to TRBD1. J lost 3 bases, V lost 3 bases, and 8 bases had no gene match. The germline V gene encodes CDR1 DFQATT and CDR2 SNEGSKA (reference sequence). There are 14 residues in the CDR3. Written as DNA, the CDR3 is TGCAGTGCTAGTGGGGGTGACAGGGTCTACGAGCAGTACTTC. Translated, it gives CSASGGDRVYEQYF.